One T cell receptor beta chain is described in this entry. This CDR3 has 13 residues. The germline V gene encodes CDR1 MNHNY and CDR2 SVGAGI (reference sequence). The V and J ends lost 6 bases and 0 bases respectively, with 8 bases between them. This specimen belongs to a study of radiation and T cells in renal cell carcinoma. Method: immunoSEQ multiplex PCR; TCRdb's copy keeps in-frame clones and lacks some. Counted here are tens of thousands of clones, about 79% occurring once; the ten biggest clones make up 6% to 7%. The time point is: baseline pretreatment blood. Treatment in this sample: 15 Gy SBRT to primary tumor, nephrectomy 4 weeks later. After SBRT, blood was collected at 2 and 4 weeks, plus baseline.

The chain couples TRBV6-6 to TRBJ1-1, with no clear D. The material was blood, obtained from a patient whose treatment included radiotherapy and nephrectomy. This sequence was found in a man between 60 and 75 years old with renal cell carcinoma. The CDR3 DNA reads TGTGCCAGCAGGCGTATCATGAACACTGAAGCTTTCTTT. Residues: CASRRIMNTEAFF.